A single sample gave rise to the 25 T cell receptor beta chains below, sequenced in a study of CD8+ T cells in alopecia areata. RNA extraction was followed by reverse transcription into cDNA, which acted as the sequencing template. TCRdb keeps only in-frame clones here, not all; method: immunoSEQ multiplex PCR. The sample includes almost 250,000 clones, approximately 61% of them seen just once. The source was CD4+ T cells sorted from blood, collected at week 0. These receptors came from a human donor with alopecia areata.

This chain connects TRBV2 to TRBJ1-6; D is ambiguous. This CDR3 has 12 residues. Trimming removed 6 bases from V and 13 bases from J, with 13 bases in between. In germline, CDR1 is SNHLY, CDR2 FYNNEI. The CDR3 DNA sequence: TGTGCCAGCAGCGTTAACAGCAAGCCCCTCCACTTT. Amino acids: CASSVNSKPLHF.

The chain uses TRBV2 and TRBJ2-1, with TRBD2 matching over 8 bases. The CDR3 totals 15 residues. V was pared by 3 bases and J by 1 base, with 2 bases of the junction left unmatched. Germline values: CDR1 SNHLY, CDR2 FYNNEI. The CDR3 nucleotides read TGTGCCAGCAGTGATACGGGGGGGTCCTACAATGAGCAGTTCTTC. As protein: CASSDTGGSYNEQFF. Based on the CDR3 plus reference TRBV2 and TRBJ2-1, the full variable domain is EPEVTQTPSHQVTQMGQEVILRCVPISNHLYFYWYRQILGQKVEFLVSFYNNEISEKSEIFDDQFSVERPDGSNFTLKIRSTKLEDSAMYFCASSDTGGSYNEQFFGPGTRLTVL.

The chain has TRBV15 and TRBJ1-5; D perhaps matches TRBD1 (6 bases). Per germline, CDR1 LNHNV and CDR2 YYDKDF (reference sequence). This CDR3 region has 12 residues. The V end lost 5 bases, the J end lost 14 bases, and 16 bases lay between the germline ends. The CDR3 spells CATSPGVGAEHF. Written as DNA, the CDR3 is TGTGCCACCAGCCCAGGTGTGGGGGCCGAGCATTTT.

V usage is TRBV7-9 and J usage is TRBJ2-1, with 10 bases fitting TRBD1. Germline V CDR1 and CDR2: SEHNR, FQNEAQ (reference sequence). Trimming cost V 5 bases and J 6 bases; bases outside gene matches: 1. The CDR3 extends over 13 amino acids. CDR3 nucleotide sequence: TGTGCCAGCAGCCGGGACAGGGGCAATGAGCAGTTCTTC. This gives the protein CASSRDRGNEQFF.

The chain's CDR3 is CASSRDSLYGYTF. The DNA for the CDR3 is TGTGCCAGCAGCCGGGACAGCCTCTATGGCTACACCTTC. The chain couples TRBV7-2 to TRBJ1-2, with 7 bases that match TRBD1. Germline-derived CDR1 and CDR2 are SGHTA and FQGNSA. V was clipped by 5 bases and J by 4 bases; unmatched bases: 4. The CDR3 is made up of 13 amino acids.

CDR3 in DNA: TGCGCCAGCAGCCGGACCGGGACTAGCGGCCAAGAGACCCAGTACTTC. It encodes CASSRTGTSGQETQYF. The V call is TRBV5-1, the J call TRBJ2-5, with 11 bases identical to TRBD2. The CDR3 covers 16 residues. Germline CDR1 reads SGHRS; CDR2 reads YFSETQ. V gave up 4 bases and J gave up 1 base; unmatched junction bases: 6.

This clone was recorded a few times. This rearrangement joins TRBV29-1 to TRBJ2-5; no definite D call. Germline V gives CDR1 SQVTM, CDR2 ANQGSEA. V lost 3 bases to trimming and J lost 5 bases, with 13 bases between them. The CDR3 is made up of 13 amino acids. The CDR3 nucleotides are TGCAGCGTTGATGGGGTTGCGATCGAGACCCAGTACTTC. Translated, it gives CSVDGVAIETQYF.

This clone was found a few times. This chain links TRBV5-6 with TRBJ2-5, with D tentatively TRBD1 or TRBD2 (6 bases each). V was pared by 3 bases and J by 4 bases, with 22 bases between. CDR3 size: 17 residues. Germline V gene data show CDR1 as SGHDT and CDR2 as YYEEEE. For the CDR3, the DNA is TGTGCCAGCAGCTCCCGGGGGCTAGCCCATCCATTAGAGACCCAGTACTTC. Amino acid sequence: CASSSRGLAHPLETQYF.

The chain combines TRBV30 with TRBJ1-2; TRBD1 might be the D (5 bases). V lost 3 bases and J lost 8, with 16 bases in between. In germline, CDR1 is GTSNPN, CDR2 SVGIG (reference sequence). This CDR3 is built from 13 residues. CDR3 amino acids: CAWSGDREMGYTF. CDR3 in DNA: TGTGCCTGGAGCGGGGACCGGGAAATGGGCTACACCTTC. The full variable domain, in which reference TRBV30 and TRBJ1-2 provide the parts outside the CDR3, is SQTIHQWPATLVQPVGSPLSLECTVEGTSNPNLYWYRQAAGRGLQLLFYSVGIGQISSEVPQNLSASRPQDRQFILSSKKLLLSDSGFYLCAWSGDREMGYTFGSGTRLTVV.

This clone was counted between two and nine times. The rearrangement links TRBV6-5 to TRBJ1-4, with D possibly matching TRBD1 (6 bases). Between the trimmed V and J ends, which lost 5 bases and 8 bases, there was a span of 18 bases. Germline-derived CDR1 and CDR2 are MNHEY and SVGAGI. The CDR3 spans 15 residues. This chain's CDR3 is CASSPNRVEGEKLFF. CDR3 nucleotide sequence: TGTGCCAGCAGTCCCAACAGGGTAGAAGGGGAAAAACTGTTTTTT.

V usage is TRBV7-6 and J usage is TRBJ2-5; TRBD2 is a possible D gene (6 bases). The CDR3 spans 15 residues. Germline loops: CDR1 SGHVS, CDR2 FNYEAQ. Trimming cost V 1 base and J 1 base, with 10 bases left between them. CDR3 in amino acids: CASSLGRGPQETQYF. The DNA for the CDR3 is TGTGCCAGCAGCTTAGGGCGGGGCCCCCAAGAGACCCAGTACTTC.

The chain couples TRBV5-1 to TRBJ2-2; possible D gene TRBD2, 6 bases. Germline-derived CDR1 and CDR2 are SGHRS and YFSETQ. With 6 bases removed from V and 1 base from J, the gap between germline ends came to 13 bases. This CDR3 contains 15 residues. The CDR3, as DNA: TGCGCCAGCATACTGACAGCGGGGAACACCGGGGAGCTGTTTTTT. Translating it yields CASILTAGNTGELFF.

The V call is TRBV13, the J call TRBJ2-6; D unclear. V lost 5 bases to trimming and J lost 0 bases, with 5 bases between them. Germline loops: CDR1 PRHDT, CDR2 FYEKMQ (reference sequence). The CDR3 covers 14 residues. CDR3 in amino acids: CASSLLSGANVLTF. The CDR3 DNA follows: TGTGCCAGCAGCCTCCTCTCTGGGGCCAACGTCCTGACTTTC.

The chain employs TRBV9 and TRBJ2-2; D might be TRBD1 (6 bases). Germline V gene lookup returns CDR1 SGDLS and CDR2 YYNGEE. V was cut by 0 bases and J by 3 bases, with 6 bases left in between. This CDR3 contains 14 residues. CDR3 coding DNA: TGTGCCAGCAGCGTAGCAGGGGACACCGGGGAGCTGTTTTTT. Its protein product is CASSVAGDTGELFF.

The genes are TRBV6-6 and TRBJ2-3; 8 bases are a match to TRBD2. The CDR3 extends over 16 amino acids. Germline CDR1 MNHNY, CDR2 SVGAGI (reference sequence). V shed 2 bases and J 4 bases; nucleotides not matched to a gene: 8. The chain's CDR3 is CASSYRGGPGSDTQYF. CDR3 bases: TGTGCCAGCAGTTACCGCGGGGGGCCAGGGTCAGATACGCAGTATTTT.

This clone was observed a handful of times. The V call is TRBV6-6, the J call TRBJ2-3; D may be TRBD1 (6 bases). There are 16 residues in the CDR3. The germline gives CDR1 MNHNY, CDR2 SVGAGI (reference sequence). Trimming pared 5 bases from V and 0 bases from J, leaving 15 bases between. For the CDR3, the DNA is TGTGCCAGCAGTCGGCCAGGGGAGACAAGCACAGATACGCAGTATTTT. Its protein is CASSRPGETSTDTQYF.

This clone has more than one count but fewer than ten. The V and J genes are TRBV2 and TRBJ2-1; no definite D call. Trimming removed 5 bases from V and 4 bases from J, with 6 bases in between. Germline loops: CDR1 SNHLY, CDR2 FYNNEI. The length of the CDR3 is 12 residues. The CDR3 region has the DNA TGTGCCAGCAGTTATGCTTACAATGAGCAGTTCTTC. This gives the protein CASSYAYNEQFF.

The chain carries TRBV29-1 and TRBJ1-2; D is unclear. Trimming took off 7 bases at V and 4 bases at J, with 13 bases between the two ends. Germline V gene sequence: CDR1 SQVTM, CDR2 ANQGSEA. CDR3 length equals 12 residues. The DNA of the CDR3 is TGCAGCGACAGTTTAGGTTTCTATGGCTACACCTTC. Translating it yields CSDSLGFYGYTF.

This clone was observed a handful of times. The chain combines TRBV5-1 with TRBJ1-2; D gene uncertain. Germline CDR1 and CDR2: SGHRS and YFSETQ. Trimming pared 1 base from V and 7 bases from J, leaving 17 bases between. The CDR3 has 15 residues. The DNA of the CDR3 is TGCGCCAGCAGCTTGATGACTGAGGGTTCGTCTGGCTACACCTTC. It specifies CASSLMTEGSSGYTF.

CDR3 nucleotides: TGCAGCGTTGAAAAGGATGTAGGGAGGGCTGAAGCTTTCTTT. It codes for CSVEKDVGRAEAFF. The gene calls are TRBV29-1 and TRBJ1-1; no firm D call. The germline gives CDR1 SQVTM, CDR2 ANQGSEA. The CDR3 totals 14 residues. Deletions cut 2 bases from V and 6 bases from J, with 16 bases between. The variable domain in full, completed from reference TRBV29-1 and TRBJ1-1, reads SAVISQKPSRDICQRGTSLTIQCQVDSQVTMMFWYRQQPGQSLTLIATANQGSEATYESGFVIDKFPISRPNLTFSTLTVSNMSPEDSSIYLCSVEKDVGRAEAFFGQGTRLTVV.

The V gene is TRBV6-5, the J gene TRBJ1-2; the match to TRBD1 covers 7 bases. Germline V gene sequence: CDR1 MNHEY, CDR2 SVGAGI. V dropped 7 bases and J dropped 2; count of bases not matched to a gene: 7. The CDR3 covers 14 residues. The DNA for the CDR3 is TGTGCCAGCAAGGAGGGGGCGGCGAACTATGGCTACACCTTC. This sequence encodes CASKEGAANYGYTF.

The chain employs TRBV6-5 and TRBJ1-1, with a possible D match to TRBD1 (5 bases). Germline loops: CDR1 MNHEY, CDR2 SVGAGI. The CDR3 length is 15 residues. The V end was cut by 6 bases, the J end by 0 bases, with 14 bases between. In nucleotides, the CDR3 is TGTGCCAGCAGGGGGGACTTACTCATGAACACTGAAGCTTTCTTT. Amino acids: CASRGDLLMNTEAFF.

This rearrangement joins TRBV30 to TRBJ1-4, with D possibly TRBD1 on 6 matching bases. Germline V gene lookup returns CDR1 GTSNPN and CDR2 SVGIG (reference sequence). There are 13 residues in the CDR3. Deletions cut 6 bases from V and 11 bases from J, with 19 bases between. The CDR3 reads CACKDRPEEKLFF. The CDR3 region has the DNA TGTGCCTGTAAAGACAGGCCCGAAGAGAAACTGTTTTTT.

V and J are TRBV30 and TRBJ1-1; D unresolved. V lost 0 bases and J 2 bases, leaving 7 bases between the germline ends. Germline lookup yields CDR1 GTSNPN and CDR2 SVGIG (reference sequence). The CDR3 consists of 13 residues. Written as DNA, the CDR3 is TGTGCCTGGAGTGTGGAGAGAAACACTGAAGCTTTCTTT. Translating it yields CAWSVERNTEAFF.

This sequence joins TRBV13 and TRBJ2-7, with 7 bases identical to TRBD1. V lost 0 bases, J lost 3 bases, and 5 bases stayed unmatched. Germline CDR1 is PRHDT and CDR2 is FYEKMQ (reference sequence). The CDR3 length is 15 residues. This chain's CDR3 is CASSLGSGQFYEQYF. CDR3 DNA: TGTGCCAGCAGCTTAGGCTCGGGACAGTTCTACGAGCAGTACTTC.